This T cell receptor (beta chain) was found in a study of cytomegalovirus exposure and HLA in healthy donors. Study-level findings and limits: Cytomegalovirus association was listed for about 180 TCR beta chains.

Regarding this clone: Its target is unknown.

The germline gives CDR1 SGHRS, CDR2 YFSETQ. The CDR3 length is 17 residues. V shed 1 base and J shed 1 base, with 17 bases lying between them. 13 Jbeta primers and 60 Vbeta primers were used for the PCR. Generated by immunoSEQ multiplex PCR, the TCRdb table keeps only in-frame clones and is missing some. The sample holds about 220,000 clones; around four fifths are singletons and the top ten take 0.71%. The sequenced sample consisted of PBMCs. The TCR originated in a boy aged 2 to 10 in good health and CMV-seronegative. V and J are TRBV5-1 and TRBJ2-5; possible D gene TRBD2, 6 bases. This chain's CDR3 is CASSLYGSGEIQETQYF. The CDR3 nucleotides are TGCGCCAGCAGCTTGTACGGTTCGGGGGAAATCCAAGAGACCCAGTACTTC.